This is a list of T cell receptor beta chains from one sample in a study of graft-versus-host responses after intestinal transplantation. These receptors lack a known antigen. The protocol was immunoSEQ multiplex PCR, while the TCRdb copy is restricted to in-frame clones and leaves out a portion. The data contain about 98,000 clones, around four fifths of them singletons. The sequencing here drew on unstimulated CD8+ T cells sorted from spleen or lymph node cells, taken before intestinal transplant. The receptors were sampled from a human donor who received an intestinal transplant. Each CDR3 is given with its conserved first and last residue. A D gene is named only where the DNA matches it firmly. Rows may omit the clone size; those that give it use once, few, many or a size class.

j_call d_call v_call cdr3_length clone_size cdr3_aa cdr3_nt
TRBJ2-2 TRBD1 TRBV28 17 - CASSFLGGQGPTGELFF TGTGCCAGCAGTTTTCTTGGGGGACAGGGGCCCACCGGGGAGCTGTTTTTT
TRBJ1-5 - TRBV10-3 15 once CAISVTDSLNQPQHF TGTGCCATCAGTGTCACCGACAGCCTCAATCAGCCCCAGCATTTT
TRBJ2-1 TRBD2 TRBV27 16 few CASSIPRGGRGNEQFF TGTGCCAGCAGTATCCCACGGGGGGGCCGGGGCAATGAGCAGTTCTTC
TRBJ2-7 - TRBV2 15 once CASSGGPILNYEQYF TGTGCCAGCAGTGGGGGACCGATATTAAACTACGAGCAGTACTTC
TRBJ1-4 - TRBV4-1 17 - CASSPDEAGVLNEKLFF TGCGCCAGCAGCCCCGACGAGGCAGGGGTCCTTAATGAAAAACTGTTTTTT
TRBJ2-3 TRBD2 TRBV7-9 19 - CASSLPPPGLAVSTDTQYF TGTGCCAGCAGCTTACCCCCCCCGGGACTAGCGGTTTCCACAGATACGCAGTATTTT
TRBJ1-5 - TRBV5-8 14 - CASTLTSGNQPQHF TGTGCCAGCACCCTGACATCGGGCAATCAGCCCCAGCATTTT
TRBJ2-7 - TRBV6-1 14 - CASSYDSGNYEQYF TGTGCCAGCAGTTATGATAGTGGCAACTACGAGCAGTACTTC
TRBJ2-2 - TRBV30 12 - CAWDREPGELFF TGTGCCTGGGACCGGGAACCCGGGGAGCTGTTTTTT
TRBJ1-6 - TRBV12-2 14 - CASRLMIGLSPLHF TGTGCAAGTCGCTTAATGATTGGGTTATCACCCCTCCACTTT
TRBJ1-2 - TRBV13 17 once CASSLGLEERVNGGYTF TGTGCCAGCAGCTTAGGCCTGGAGGAGAGGGTGAATGGTGGCTACACCTTC
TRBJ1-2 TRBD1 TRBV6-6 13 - CASSYSKGAGYTF TGTGCCAGCAGTTACTCGAAGGGGGCTGGCTACACCTTC
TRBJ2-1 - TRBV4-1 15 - CASSQNLGASNEQFF TGCGCCAGCAGCCAAAATTTGGGGGCTAGTAATGAGCAGTTCTTC
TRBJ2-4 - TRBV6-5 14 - CASSFGGGSDIQYF TGTGCCAGCAGTTTCGGCGGGGGCTCGGACATTCAGTACTTC
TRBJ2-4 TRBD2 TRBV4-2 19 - CASSQDSPVAGGPKNIQYF TGTGCCAGCAGCCAAGATTCACCGGTAGCGGGAGGGCCCAAAAACATTCAGTACTTC
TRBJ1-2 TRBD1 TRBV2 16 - CASSEWRDRGLYGYTF TGTGCCAGCAGTGAGTGGCGGGACAGGGGGCTCTATGGCTACACCTTC
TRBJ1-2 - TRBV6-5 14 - CASSSTMGRDGYTF TGTGCCAGCAGTTCCACTATGGGGCGGGATGGCTACACCTTC
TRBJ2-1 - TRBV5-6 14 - CASSPLYSYNEQFF TGTGCCAGCAGCCCCCTGTACTCCTACAATGAGCAGTTCTTC
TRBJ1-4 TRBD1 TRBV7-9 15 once CASSLPPGQGQKLFF TGTGCCAGCAGCCTCCCGCCGGGACAGGGTCAAAAACTGTTTTTT
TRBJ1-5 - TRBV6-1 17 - CASSELQQMYSNQPQHF TGTGCCAGCAGTGAACTCCAACAGATGTATAGCAATCAGCCCCAGCATTTT
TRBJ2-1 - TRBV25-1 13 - CADLSGPYNEQFF TGTGCCGATCTTAGCGGCCCCTACAATGAGCAGTTCTTC
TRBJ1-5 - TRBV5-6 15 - CASSLGSYSNQPQHF TGTGCCAGCAGCTTGGGCAGTTATAGCAATCAGCCCCAGCATTTT
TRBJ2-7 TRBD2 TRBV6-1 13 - CATRVAGVYEQYF TGTGCCACTCGGGTGGCGGGAGTCTACGAGCAGTACTTC
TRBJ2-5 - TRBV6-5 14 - CASSSYAGWETQYF TGTGCCAGCAGTAGTTACGCGGGCTGGGAGACCCAGTACTTC
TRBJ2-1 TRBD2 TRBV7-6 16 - CASSLDLAGWHNEQFF TGTGCCAGCAGCTTGGACCTAGCGGGGTGGCACAATGAGCAGTTCTTC
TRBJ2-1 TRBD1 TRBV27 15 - CASSSDRVSYNEQFF TGTGCCAGCAGTTCTGACAGGGTATCCTACAATGAGCAGTTCTTC
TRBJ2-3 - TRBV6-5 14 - CASSSIGAADTQYF TGTGCCAGCAGTTCTATAGGAGCGGCAGATACGCAGTATTTT
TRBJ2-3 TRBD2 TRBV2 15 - CASSERRGGTDTQYF TGTGCCAGCAGTGAACGGCGGGGGGGCACAGATACGCAGTATTTT
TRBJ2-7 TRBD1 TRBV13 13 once CASSLRQGYEQYF TGTGCCAGCAGCTTACGACAGGGCTACGAGCAGTACTTC
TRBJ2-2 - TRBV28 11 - CASSLTGELFF TGTGCCAGCAGTTTAACCGGGGAGCTGTTTTTT
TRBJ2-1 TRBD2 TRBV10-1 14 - CASSESVGGNEQFF TGCGCCAGCAGTGAGTCGGTGGGGGGGAATGAGCAGTTCTTC
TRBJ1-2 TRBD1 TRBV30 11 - CARDRGGGYTF TGTGCCCGGGACAGGGGCGGTGGCTACACCTTC
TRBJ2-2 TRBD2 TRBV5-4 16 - CASSLASGRAAGELFF TGTGCCAGCAGCTTGGCAAGCGGGAGGGCGGCCGGGGAGCTGTTTTTT